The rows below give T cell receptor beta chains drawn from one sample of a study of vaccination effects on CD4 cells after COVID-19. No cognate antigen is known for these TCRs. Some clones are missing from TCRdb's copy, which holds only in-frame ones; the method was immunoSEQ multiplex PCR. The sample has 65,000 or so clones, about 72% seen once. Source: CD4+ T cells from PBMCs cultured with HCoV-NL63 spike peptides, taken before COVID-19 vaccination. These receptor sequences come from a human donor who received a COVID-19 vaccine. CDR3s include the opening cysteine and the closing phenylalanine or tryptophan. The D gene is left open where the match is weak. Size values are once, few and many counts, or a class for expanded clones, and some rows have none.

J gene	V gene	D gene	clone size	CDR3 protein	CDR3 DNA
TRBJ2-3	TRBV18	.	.	CASSPPTRGRGDTQYF	TGTGCCAGCTCACCACCAACAAGGGGAAGAGGAGATACGCAGTATTTT
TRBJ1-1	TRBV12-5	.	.	CASGLDPRKASLGGTEAFF	TGTGCTAGTGGTTTGGACCCCAGGAAGGCGAGCCTTGGAGGCACTGAAGCTTTCTTT
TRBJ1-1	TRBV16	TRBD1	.	CASSPRTGYNTEAFF	TGTGCCAGCAGCCCCCGGACAGGTTATAACACTGAAGCTTTCTTT
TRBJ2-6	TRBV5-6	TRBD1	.	CASSSSRQGAVAGANVLTF	TGTGCCAGCAGCTCCTCCCGACAGGGGGCTGTAGCTGGGGCCAACGTCCTGACTTTC
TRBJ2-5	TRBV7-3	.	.	CASSLRGGTQETQYF	TGTGCCAGCAGCCTGAGAGGGGGGACCCAAGAGACCCAGTACTTC
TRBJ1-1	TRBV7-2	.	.	CASVGGTEAFF	TGTGCCAGCGTCGGGGGGACCGAAGCTTTCTTT
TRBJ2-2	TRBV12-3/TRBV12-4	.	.	CASSPQNTGELFF	TGTGCCAGCAGCCCCCAAAACACCGGGGAGCTGTTTTTT
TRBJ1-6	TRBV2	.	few	CASSPLDTAINSPLHF	TGTGCCAGCAGCCCACTGGACACGGCCATAAATTCACCCCTCCACTTT
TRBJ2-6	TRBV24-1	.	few	CATSDASSGANVLTF	TGTGCCACCAGTGATGCGTCCTCTGGGGCCAACGTCCTGACTTTC
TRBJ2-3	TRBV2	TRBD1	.	CASREQTGATDTQYF	TGTGCCAGCAGGGAACAGACAGGGGCCACAGATACGCAGTATTTT
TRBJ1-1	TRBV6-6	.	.	CASSNSERNTEAFF	TGTGCCAGCAGCAACAGCGAACGGAACACTGAAGCTTTCTTT
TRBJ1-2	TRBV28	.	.	CASSPGGNRDYGYTF	TGTGCCAGCAGCCCGGGAGGTAACCGGGACTATGGCTACACCTTC
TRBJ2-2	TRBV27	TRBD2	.	CARGLANGTGELFF	TGTGCCAGGGGACTAGCGAATGGGACCGGGGAGCTGTTTTTT
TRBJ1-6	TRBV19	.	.	CASSIPGASSYNSPLHF	TGTGCCAGTAGTATTCCCGGTGCCAGCTCCTATAATTCACCCCTCCACTTT
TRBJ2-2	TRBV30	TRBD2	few	CAWRRGLAGGRGTGELFF	TGTGCCTGGAGAAGGGGACTAGCGGGGGGCAGGGGCACCGGGGAGCTGTTTTTT
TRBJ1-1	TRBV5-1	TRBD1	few	CASSFDRVGTEAFF	TGCGCCAGCAGCTTCGACAGGGTTGGCACTGAAGCTTTCTTT
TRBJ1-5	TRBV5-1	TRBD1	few	CASSETGGGNQPQHF	TGCGCCAGCAGCGAGACAGGGGGCGGCAATCAGCCCCAGCATTTT
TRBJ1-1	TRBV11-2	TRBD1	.	CASSFRTGAQKTEAFF	TGTGCCAGCAGCTTTAGGACAGGGGCCCAAAAGACTGAAGCTTTCTTT
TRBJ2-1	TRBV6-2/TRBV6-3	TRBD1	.	CASSSPGTVIENEQFF	TGTGCCAGCAGTTCTCCCGGGACAGTTATTGAGAATGAGCAGTTCTTC
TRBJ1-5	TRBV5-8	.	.	CASNRNQPQHF	TGTGCCAGCAATCGGAATCAGCCCCAGCATTTT
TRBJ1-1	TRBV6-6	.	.	CASRLVRGPGGTEAFF	TGTGCCAGCAGACTAGTCAGGGGCCCAGGAGGCACTGAAGCTTTCTTT
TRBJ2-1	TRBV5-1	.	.	CASSSVTGNRDYNEQFF	TGCGCCAGCAGCTCAGTCACAGGGAATAGGGACTACAATGAGCAGTTCTTC
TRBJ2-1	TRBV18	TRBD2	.	CASSPSLAGGFSSYNEQFF	TGTGCCAGCTCCCCTTCACTAGCGGGGGGATTCAGCTCCTACAATGAGCAGTTCTTC
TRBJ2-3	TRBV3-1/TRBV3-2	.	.	CASSHRDPIDTQYF	TGTGCCAGCAGCCACCGAGACCCGATAGATACGCAGTATTTT
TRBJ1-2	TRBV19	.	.	CASSQGQRTPPNYGYTF	TGTGCCAGTAGCCAAGGACAGCGAACCCCTCCTAACTATGGCTACACCTTC
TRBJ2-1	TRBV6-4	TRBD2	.	CASSQLAGELPNLWNEQFF	TGTGCCAGCAGTCAACTAGCGGGGGAGCTCCCGAACCTGTGGAATGAGCAGTTCTTC
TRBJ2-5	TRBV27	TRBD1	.	CASSLFTGAGQETQYF	TGTGCCAGCAGTTTATTTACAGGGGCTGGCCAAGAGACCCAGTACTTC
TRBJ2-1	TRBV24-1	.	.	CATLKAGGSYNEQFF	TGTGCCACCCTTAAAGCCGGAGGATCCTACAATGAGCAGTTCTTC
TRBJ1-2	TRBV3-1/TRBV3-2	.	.	CASSQGQYYGYTF	TGTGCCAGCAGCCAAGGGCAGTACTATGGCTACACCTTC
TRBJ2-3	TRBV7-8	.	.	CASSTRPRTDTQYF	TGTGCCAGCAGCACCCGACCTCGCACAGATACGCAGTATTTT
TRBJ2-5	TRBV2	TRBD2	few	CASRTSGRETQYF	TGTGCCAGCAGGACTAGCGGGCGGGAGACCCAGTACTTC
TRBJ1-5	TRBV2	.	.	CASRPESGSNQPQHF	TGTGCCAGCAGGCCGGAGTCGGGGAGCAATCAGCCCCAGCATTTT
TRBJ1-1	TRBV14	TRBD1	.	CASTSRTGMNRNTEAFF	TGTGCCAGCACGTCTCGGACAGGGATGAATCGGAACACTGAAGCTTTCTTT
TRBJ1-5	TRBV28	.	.	CASSSRGQPQHF	TGTGCCAGCAGTTCCAGGGGTCAGCCCCAGCATTTT
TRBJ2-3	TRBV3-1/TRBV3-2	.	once	CASSQEFSRQMMDTQYF	TGTGCCAGCAGCCAAGAATTCTCGAGACAGATGATGGATACGCAGTATTTT
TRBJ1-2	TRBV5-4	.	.	CASSLGQFYGYTF	TGTGCCAGCAGCTTGGGACAGTTCTATGGCTACACCTTC
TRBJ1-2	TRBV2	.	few	CASSHQGASDGYTF	TGTGCCAGCAGTCACCAGGGTGCCAGCGATGGCTACACCTTC
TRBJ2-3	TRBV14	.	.	CASSRRGLDTQYF	TGTGCCAGCAGTAGACGGGGGCTAGATACGCAGTATTTT
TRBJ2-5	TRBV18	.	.	CASSPQAQGETQYF	TGTGCCAGCTCACCACAGGCCCAGGGGGAGACCCAGTACTTC
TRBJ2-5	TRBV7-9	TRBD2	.	CASSLSGGVQETQYF	TGTGCCAGCAGCTTAAGCGGGGGGGTCCAAGAGACCCAGTACTTC
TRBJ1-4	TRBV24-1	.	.	CATSDPLRGVGEKLFF	TGTGCCACCAGTGACCCACTCAGGGGAGTGGGAGAAAAACTGTTTTTT
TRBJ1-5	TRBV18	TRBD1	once	CASSAQGNQPQHF	TGTGCCAGCTCAGCACAGGGGAATCAGCCCCAGCATTTT
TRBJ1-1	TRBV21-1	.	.	CASNFSGGVTEAFF	TGTGCCAGCAACTTTTCGGGCGGGGTCACTGAAGCTTTCTTT
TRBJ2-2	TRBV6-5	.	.	CATNSRQGGGGELFF	TGTGCCACCAACTCTCGACAGGGCGGGGGCGGGGAGCTGTTTTTT
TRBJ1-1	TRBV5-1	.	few	CASGVGTPNTEAFF	TGCGCCAGCGGCGTTGGGACACCGAACACTGAAGCTTTCTTT
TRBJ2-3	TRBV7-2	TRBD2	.	CASSLVPSSGGPTDTQYF	TGTGCCAGCAGCTTAGTCCCGTCTAGCGGGGGACCCACAGATACGCAGTATTTT
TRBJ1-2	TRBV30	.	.	CAWTQQGLYGYTF	TGTGCCTGGACCCAACAGGGTTTATATGGCTACACCTTC
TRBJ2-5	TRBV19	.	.	CASSIAGQETQYF	TGTGCCAGTAGTATAGCGGGGCAAGAGACCCAGTACTTC
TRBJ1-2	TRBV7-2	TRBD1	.	CASSRTGTDFGYTF	TGTGCCAGCAGCCGTACCGGGACAGATTTCGGCTACACCTTC
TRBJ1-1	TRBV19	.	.	CASSTLLNTEAFF	TGTGCCAGTAGTACCCTATTGAACACTGAAGCTTTCTTT
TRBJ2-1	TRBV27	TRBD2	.	CASSLEKRGVNNEQFF	TGTGCCAGCAGTTTAGAGAAGCGGGGGGTCAACAATGAGCAGTTCTTC
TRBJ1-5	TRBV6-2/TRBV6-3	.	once	CASSYTGSPDQPQHF	TGTGCCAGCAGTTATACAGGGTCTCCGGATCAGCCCCAGCATTTT
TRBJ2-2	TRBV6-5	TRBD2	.	CASIIRGGDTGELFF	TGTGCCAGCATCATACGCGGGGGGGACACCGGGGAGCTGTTTTTT
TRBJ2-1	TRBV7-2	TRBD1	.	CASRTGTGGNEQFF	TGTGCCAGCAGGACCGGGACAGGGGGCAATGAGCAGTTCTTC
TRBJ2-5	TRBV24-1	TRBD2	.	CATSDQTSGGRQTQYF	TGTGCCACCAGTGACCAGACGTCCGGGGGGAGGCAGACCCAGTACTTC
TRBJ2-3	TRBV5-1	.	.	CASSLPTGVTDTQYF	TGCGCCAGCAGCTTACCGACAGGCGTTACAGATACGCAGTATTTT